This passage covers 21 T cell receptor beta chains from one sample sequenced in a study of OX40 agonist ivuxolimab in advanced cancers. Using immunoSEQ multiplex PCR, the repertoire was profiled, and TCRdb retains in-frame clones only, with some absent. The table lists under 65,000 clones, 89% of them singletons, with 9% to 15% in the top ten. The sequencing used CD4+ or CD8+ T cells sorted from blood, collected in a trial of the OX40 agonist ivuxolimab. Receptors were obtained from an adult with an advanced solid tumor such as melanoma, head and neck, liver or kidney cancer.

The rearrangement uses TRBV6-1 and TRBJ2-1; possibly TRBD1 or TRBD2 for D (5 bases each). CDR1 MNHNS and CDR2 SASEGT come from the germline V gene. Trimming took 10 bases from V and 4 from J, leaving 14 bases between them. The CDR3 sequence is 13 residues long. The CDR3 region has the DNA TGTGCCACCTCGGGGACCCTATACAATGAGCAGTTCTTC. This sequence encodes CATSGTLYNEQFF.

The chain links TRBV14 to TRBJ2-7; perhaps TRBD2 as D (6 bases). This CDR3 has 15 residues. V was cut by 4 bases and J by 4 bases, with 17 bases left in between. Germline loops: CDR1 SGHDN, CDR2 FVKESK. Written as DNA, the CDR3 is TGTGCCAGCAGCCCTCTCTCAGGCGGGATTTACGAGCAGTACTTC. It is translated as CASSPLSGGIYEQYF.

Here the CDR3 DNA reads TGTGCCAGCAGCGGGATAGGGGGCGTCCAAGAGACCCAGTACTTC. It specifies CASSGIGGVQETQYF. This chain joins TRBV7-2 and TRBJ2-5; 7 bases line up with TRBD1. CDR3 length: 15 residues. CDR1 is SGHTA, CDR2 FQGNSA, per germline. With V trimmed by 5 bases and J by 1 base, 7 bases remained unmatched.

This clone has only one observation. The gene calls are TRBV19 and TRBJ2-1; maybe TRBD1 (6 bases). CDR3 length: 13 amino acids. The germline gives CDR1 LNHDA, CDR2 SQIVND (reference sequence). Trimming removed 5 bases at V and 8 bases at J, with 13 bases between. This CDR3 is CASSARQEDEQFF. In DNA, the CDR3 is TGTGCCAGTAGTGCTCGACAGGAAGATGAGCAGTTCTTC.

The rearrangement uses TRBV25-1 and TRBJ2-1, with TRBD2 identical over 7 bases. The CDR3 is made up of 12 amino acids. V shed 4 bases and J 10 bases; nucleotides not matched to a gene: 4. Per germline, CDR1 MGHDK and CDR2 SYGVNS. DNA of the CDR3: TGTGCCAGCAGTGGACGTAGCGGGGAGCAGTTCTTC. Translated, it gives CASSGRSGEQFF.

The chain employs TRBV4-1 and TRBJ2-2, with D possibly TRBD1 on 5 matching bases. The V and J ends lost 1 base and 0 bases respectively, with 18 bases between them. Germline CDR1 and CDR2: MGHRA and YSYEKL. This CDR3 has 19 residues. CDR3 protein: CASSQGSGPLRSNTGELFF. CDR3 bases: TGCGCCAGCAGCCAAGGTTCAGGGCCTCTGCGATCGAACACCGGGGAGCTGTTTTTT.

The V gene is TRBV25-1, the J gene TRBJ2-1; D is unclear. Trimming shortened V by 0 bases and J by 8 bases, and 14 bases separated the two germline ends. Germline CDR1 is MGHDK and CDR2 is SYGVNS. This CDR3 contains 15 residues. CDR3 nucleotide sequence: TGTGCCAGCAGTGAATATGGCGCCTCGTACGATGAGCAGTTCTTC. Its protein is CASSEYGASYDEQFF.

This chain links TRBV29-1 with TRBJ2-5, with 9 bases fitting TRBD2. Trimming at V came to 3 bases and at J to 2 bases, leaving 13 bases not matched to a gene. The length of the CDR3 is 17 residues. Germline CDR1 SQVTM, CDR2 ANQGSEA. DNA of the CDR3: TGCAGCGTTGATCTTCGGACTAGCGAGTTGGGGCAAGAGACCCAGTACTTC. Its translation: CSVDLRTSELGQETQYF.

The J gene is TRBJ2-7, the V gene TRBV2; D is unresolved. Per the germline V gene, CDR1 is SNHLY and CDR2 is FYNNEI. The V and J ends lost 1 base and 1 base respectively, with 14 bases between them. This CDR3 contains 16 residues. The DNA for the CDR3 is TGTGCCAGCAGTGAAGGAGAACGCCGATGGTCCTACGAGCAGTACGTC. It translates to CASSEGERRWSYEQYV.

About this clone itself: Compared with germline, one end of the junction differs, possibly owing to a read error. This CDR3 is CAGSPGTSGSNEQFF. The CDR3 DNA reads TGTGCCGGCAGTCCCGGGACTAGCGGGAGCAATGAGCAGTTCTTC. The chain joins TRBV27 to TRBJ2-1; 14 bases line up with TRBD2. Germline values: CDR1 MNHEY, CDR2 SMNVEV (reference sequence). The CDR3 runs to 15 residues.

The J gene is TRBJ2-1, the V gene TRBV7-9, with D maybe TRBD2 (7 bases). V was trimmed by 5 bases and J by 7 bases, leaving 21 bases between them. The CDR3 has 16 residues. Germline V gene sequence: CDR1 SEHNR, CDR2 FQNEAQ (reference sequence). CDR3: CASSPPGGPGFNEQFF. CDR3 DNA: TGTGCCAGCAGCCCCCCCGGGGGGCCGGGGTTTAATGAGCAGTTCTTC.

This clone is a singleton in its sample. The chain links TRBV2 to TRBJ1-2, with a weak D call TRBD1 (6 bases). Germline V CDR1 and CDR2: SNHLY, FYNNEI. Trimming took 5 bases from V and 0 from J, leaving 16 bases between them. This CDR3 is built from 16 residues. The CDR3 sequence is CASSSPYREANYGYTF. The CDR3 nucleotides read TGTGCCAGCAGTTCACCTTACAGGGAAGCTAACTATGGCTACACCTTC.

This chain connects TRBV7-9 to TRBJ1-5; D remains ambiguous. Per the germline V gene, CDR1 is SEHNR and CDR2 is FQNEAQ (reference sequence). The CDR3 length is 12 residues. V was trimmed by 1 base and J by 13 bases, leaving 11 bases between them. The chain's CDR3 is CASSLGFAGQHF. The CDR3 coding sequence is TGTGCCAGCAGCTTAGGGTTCGCAGGACAGCATTTT. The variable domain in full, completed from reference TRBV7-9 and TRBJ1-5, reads DTGVSQNPRHKITKRGQNVTFRCDPISEHNRLYWYRQTLGQGPEFLTYFQNEAQLEKSRLLSDRFSAERPKGSFSTLEIQRTEQGDSAMYLCASSLGFAGQHFGDGTRLSIL.

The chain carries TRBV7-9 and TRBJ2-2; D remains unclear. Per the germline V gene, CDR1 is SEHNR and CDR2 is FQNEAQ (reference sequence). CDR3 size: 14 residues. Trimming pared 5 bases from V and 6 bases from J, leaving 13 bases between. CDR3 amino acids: CASSLGPAPGELFF. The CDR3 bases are TGTGCCAGCAGCCTGGGCCCGGCCCCCGGGGAGCTGTTTTTT.

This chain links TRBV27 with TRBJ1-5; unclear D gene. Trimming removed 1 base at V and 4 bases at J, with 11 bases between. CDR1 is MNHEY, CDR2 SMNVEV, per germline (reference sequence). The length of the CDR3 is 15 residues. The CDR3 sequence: CASSLFPSMNQPQHF. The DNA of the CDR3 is TGTGCCAGCAGTTTATTTCCCAGCATGAATCAGCCCCAGCATTTT.

In DNA form, the CDR3 reads TGCAGCGTTTATGAGGGGCTAGTTACTGAAGCTTTCTTT. It encodes CSVYEGLVTEAFF. The chain joins TRBV29-1 to TRBJ1-1; the D gene is possibly TRBD1 (5 bases). CDR1 and CDR2 from the germline V gene are SQVTM and ANQGSEA. The CDR3 extends over 13 amino acids. V lost 5 bases to trimming and J lost 5 bases, with 15 bases between them. Full variable domain (missing parts from reference TRBV29-1 and TRBJ1-1): SAVISQKPSRDICQRGTSLTIQCQVDSQVTMMFWYRQQPGQSLTLIATANQGSEATYESGFVIDKFPISRPNLTFSTLTVSNMSPEDSSIYLCSVYEGLVTEAFFGQGTRLTVV.

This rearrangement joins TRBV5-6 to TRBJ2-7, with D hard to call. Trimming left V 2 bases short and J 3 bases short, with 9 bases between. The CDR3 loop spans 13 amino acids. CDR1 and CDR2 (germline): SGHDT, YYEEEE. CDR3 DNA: TGTGCCAGCAGCTTTAAAGGGATCTACGAGCAGTACGTC. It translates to CASSFKGIYEQYV.

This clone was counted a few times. CDR3 residues: CAWSPGTGNPQHF. The CDR3 coding sequence is TGTGCCTGGAGTCCCGGGACAGGTAACCCCCAGCATTTT. The chain is built from TRBV30 and TRBJ1-5; 8 bases are a match to TRBD1. V was clipped by 2 bases and J by 10 bases; unmatched bases: 7. Germline V gene lookup returns CDR1 GTSNPN and CDR2 SVGIG (reference sequence). This CDR3 comprises 13 residues. Based on the CDR3 plus reference TRBV30 and TRBJ1-5, the full variable domain is SQTIHQWPATLVQPVGSPLSLECTVEGTSNPNLYWYRQAAGRGLQLLFYSVGIGQISSEVPQNLSASRPQDRQFILSSKKLLLSDSGFYLCAWSPGTGNPQHFGDGTRLSIL.

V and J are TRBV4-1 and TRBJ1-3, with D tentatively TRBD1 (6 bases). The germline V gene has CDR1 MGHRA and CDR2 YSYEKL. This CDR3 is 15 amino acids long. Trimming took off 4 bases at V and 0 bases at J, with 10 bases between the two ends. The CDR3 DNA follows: TGCGCCAGCAGCCCTACAGGGCACTCTGGAAACACCATATATTTT. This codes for CASSPTGHSGNTIYF.

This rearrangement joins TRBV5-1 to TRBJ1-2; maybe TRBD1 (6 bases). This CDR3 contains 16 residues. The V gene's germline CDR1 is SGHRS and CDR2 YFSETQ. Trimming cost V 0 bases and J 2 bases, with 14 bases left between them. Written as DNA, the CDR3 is TGCGCCAGCAGCTTGGCCGACTCAGGGGTAAACTATGGCTACACCTTC. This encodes CASSLADSGVNYGYTF.

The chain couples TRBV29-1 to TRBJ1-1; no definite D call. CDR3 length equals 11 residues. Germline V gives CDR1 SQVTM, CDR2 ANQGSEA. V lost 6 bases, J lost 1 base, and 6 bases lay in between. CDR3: CSVSSNTEAFF. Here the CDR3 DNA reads TGCAGCGTCTCATCGAACACTGAAGCTTTCTTT.